The 16 T cell receptor beta chains below come from one sample, sequenced in a study of cytomegalovirus exposure and HLA in healthy donors. Use of 60 Vbeta and 13 Jbeta primers characterized the PCR. Sequencing used immunoSEQ multiplex PCR; TCRdb keeps in-frame clones, though not all of them. The data show about 140,000 clones, around 77% seen once. Sequencing was done on a sample of PBMCs. These receptors were obtained from a man aged 30 to 39 in good health and CMV-seronegative.

The chain carries TRBV6-1 and TRBJ2-7, with TRBD1 matching 10 bases. This CDR3 is 14 amino acids long. Losses at the gene ends were 5 bases for V and 9 bases for J; bases not matched to a gene: 10. Germline CDR1 and CDR2: MNHNS and SASEGT. CDR3 sequence reads: CASSPPGQGRRQYF. CDR3 in DNA: TGTGCCAGCAGTCCTCCGGGACAGGGGCGTCGGCAGTACTTC.

V gene TRBV11-2 combines with J gene TRBJ2-7, with D tentatively TRBD2 (5 bases). Trimming stripped 4 bases from V and 1 base from J, with 20 bases between. This CDR3 spans 17 amino acids. Germline V gene lookup returns CDR1 SGHAT and CDR2 FQNNGV. The CDR3 here is CASSSFEGLTSSYEQYF. The DNA for the CDR3 is TGTGCCAGCAGCTCCTTCGAGGGTCTGACGAGTTCCTACGAGCAGTACTTC.

The chain combines TRBV2 with TRBJ2-1; the D gene is possibly TRBD1 (5 bases). This CDR3 region has 14 residues. The V gene lost 4 bases and the J gene lost 6 bases, with 13 bases spanning the gap. The germline V gene has CDR1 SNHLY and CDR2 FYNNEI. The CDR3 protein is CASSARAFLNEQFF. The CDR3 coding sequence is TGTGCCAGCAGTGCCAGGGCTTTTCTCAATGAGCAGTTCTTC.

The rearrangement links TRBV18 to TRBJ2-3, with D possibly TRBD1 on 5 matching bases. The V gene lost 3 bases and the J gene lost 2 bases, with 15 bases spanning the gap. The germline gives CDR1 KGHSH, CDR2 LQKENI. This CDR3 has 16 amino acids. The CDR3 DNA sequence: TGTGCCAGCTCACCGTTGGGGCTAGGAGACACAGATACGCAGTATTTT. Its translation is CASSPLGLGDTDTQYF. Filled out from reference TRBV18 and TRBJ2-3, the complete variable domain reads NAGVMQNPRHLVRRRGQEARLRCSPMKGHSHVYWYRQLPEEGLKFMVYLQKENIIDESGMPKERFSAEFPKEGPSILRIQQVVRGDSAAYFCASSPLGLGDTDTQYFGPGTRLTVL.

The rearrangement uses TRBV9 and TRBJ2-5, with D perhaps matching TRBD2 (5 bases). Germline CDR1 reads SGDLS; CDR2 reads YYNGEE. This CDR3 contains 15 residues. Trimming took off 0 bases at V and 0 bases at J, with 9 bases between the two ends. The CDR3 here is CASSVGHGDQETQYF. The DNA for the CDR3 is TGTGCCAGCAGCGTAGGGCACGGGGACCAAGAGACCCAGTACTTC. The full variable domain, rest sourced from reference TRBV9 and TRBJ2-5, is DSGVTQTPKHLITATGQRVTLRCSPRSGDLSVYWYQQSLDQGLQFLIQYYNGEERAKGNILERFSAQQFPDLHSELNLSSLELGDSALYFCASSVGHGDQETQYFGPGTRLLVL.

The V and J genes are TRBV11-2 and TRBJ2-4, with 9 bases matching TRBD2. The CDR3 has 19 amino acids. J lost 0 bases, V lost 0 bases, and 9 bases had no gene match. Germline CDR1 is SGHAT and CDR2 is FQNNGV. CDR3 in amino acids: CASSLDPSVLAGAKNIQYF. Written as DNA, the CDR3 is TGTGCCAGCAGCTTAGATCCCTCAGTACTAGCGGGAGCCAAAAACATTCAGTACTTC.

The V and J genes are TRBV30 and TRBJ2-1; 12 positions agree with TRBD2. V shed 0 bases and J 10 bases; nucleotides not matched to a gene: 7. The CDR3 loop spans 15 amino acids. Germline CDR1 GTSNPN, CDR2 SVGIG (reference sequence). The CDR3 bases are TGTGCCTGGAGTGTACAACTAGCGGGAGGAGGCGAGCAGTTCTTC. Translated, it gives CAWSVQLAGGGEQFF.

The chain employs TRBV5-4 and TRBJ2-7; tentatively, D is TRBD2 (6 bases). The germline V and J ends were trimmed by 5 bases and 0 bases, with 12 bases remaining between them. The CDR3 is made up of 14 amino acids. Looked up from germline, CDR1 is SGHNT and CDR2 is YYREEE (reference sequence). Here the CDR3 DNA reads TGTGCCAGCAGACCCGGGACTTTCTCCTACGAGCAGTACTTC. Its translation is CASRPGTFSYEQYF.

The chain combines TRBV2 with TRBJ2-3; perhaps TRBD1 as D (6 bases). The CDR3 spans 18 residues. Deletions cut 0 bases from V and 8 bases from J, with 24 bases between. CDR1 and CDR2 from the germline V gene are SNHLY and FYNNEI. The CDR3 coding sequence is TGTGCCAGCAGTGAAGCGCTTCTCAGGACAGTGCTTTCCGTTACGCAGTATTTT. Translation gives CASSEALLRTVLSVTQYF. The variable domain in full, completed from reference TRBV2 and TRBJ2-3, reads EPEVTQTPSHQVTQMGQEVILRCVPISNHLYFYWYRQILGQKVEFLVSFYNNEISEKSEIFDDQFSVERPDGSNFTLKIRSTKLEDSAMYFCASSEALLRTVLSVTQYFGPGTRLTVL.

In its sample, this clone was seen a few times. V gene TRBV5-1 combines with J gene TRBJ2-5; D is uncertain. This CDR3 has 16 residues. The V end lost 0 bases, the J end lost 1 base, and 13 bases lay between the germline ends. Germline CDR1 and CDR2: SGHRS and YFSETQ. The CDR3 here is CASSLGWAGIQETQYF. The CDR3 coding sequence is TGCGCCAGCAGCTTGGGATGGGCAGGAATCCAAGAGACCCAGTACTTC.

This chain joins TRBV19 and TRBJ2-1; D remains ambiguous. Deletions cut 2 bases from V and 2 bases from J, with 16 bases between. The length of the CDR3 is 17 residues. Germline CDR1 reads LNHDA; CDR2 reads SQIVND (reference sequence). Here the CDR3 DNA reads TGTGCCAGTAGTATATCCCACGTGGGCACCGCCTACAATGAGCAGTTCTTC. Protein product: CASSISHVGTAYNEQFF.

This clone was seen more than once but under ten times. This chain joins TRBV25-1 and TRBJ2-7; 8 bases line up with TRBD1. This CDR3 is built from 16 residues. Germline CDR1 reads MGHDK; CDR2 reads SYGVNS. V trimming: 1 base; J trimming: 2 bases; junction bases outside the gene matches: 7. In DNA, the CDR3 is TGTGCCAGCAGTGAATGGGGGACAGGTGATACCTACGAGCAGTACTTC. This translates into CASSEWGTGDTYEQYF.

CDR3 DNA sequence: TGTGCCAGCCGATCCGGGACTAATTTCCCCGGCACAGATACGCAGTATTTT. Its protein product is CASRSGTNFPGTDTQYF. The gene calls are TRBV19 and TRBJ2-3; 7 bases line up with TRBD2. V dropped 9 bases and J dropped 1; count of bases not matched to a gene: 16. The CDR3 is made up of 17 amino acids. Germline lookup yields CDR1 LNHDA and CDR2 SQIVND (reference sequence).

The genes are TRBV21-1 and TRBJ2-1; whether TRBD2, the table's D call, matches the DNA was not checked. TRBV21-1 constitutes a pseudogene. There are 14 residues in the CDR3. The CDR3 DNA sequence: TGTGCCAGCAGCAGCGCTAGCTCCTACAATGAGCAGTTCTTC. Protein product: CASSSASSYNEQFF.

The V and J genes are TRBV2 and TRBJ2-7, with TRBD1 identical over 7 bases. This CDR3 has 17 residues. Germline V gives CDR1 SNHLY, CDR2 FYNNEI. After removal of 2 bases from V and 0 bases from J, the junction contained 10 bases not matched to a gene. CDR3 DNA sequence: TGTGCCAGCAGTGAACGGAGAGGGGGCCGGAGCTCCTACGAGCAGTACTTC. This codes for CASSERRGGRSSYEQYF.

The V gene is TRBV5-4, the J gene TRBJ2-5; D is possibly TRBD1 (6 bases). Germline V lookup: CDR1 SGHNT, CDR2 YYREEE (reference sequence). V was pared by 2 bases and J by 1 base, with 9 bases between. CDR3 length equals 14 residues. CDR3 amino acids: CASSLGQIQETQYF. DNA for the CDR3: TGTGCCAGCAGCTTAGGACAGATCCAAGAGACCCAGTACTTC.